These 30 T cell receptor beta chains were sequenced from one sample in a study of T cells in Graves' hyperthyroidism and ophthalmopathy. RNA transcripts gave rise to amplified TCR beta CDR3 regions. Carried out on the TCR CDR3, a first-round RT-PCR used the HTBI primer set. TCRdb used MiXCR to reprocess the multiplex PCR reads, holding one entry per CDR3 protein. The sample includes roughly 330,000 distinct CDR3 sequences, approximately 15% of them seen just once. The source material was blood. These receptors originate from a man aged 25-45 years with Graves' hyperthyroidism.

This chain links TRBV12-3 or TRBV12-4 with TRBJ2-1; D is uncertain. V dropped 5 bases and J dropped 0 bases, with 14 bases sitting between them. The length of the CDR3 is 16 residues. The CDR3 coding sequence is TGTGCCAGCAGTCCGAGAGGACGTAGCTCCTACAATGAGCAGTTCTTC. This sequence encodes CASSPRGRSSYNEQFF.

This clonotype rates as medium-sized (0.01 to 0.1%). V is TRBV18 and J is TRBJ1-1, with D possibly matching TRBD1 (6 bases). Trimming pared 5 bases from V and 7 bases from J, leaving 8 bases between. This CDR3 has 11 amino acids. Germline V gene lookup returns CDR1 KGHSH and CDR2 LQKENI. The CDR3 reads CASSLDSEAFF. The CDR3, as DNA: TGTGCCAGCTCATTGGACAGTGAAGCTTTCTTT.

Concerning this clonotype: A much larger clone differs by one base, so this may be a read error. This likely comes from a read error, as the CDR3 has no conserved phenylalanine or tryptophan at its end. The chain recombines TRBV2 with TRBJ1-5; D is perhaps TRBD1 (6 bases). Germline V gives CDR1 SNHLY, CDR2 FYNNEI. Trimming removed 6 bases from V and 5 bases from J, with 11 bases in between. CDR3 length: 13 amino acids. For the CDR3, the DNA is TGTGCCAGCAGAGGACAGCGGGATCAGCCCCAGCATTCT. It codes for CASRGQRDQPQHS.

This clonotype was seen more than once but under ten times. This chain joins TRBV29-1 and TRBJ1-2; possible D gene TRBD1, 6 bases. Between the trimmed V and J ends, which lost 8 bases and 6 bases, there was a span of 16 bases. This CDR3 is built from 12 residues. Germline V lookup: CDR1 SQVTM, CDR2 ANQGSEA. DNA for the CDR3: TGCAGCTCCTATGGGGGGGCTCATGGCTACACCTTC. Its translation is CSSYGGAHGYTF.

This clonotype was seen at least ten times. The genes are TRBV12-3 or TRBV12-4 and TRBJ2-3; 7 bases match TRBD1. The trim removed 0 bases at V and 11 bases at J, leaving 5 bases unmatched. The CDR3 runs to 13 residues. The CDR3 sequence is CASSLAWDSLQYF. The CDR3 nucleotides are TGTGCCAGCAGTTTAGCCTGGGACAGTCTGCAGTATTTT.

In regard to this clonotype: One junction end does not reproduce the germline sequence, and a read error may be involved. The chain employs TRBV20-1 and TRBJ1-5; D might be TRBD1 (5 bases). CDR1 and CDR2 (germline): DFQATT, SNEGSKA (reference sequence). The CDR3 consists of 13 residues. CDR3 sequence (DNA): TGCAGTGCCCTGAGAGGGGACCATCAGCCCCGGCATTTT. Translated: CSALRGDHQPRHF.

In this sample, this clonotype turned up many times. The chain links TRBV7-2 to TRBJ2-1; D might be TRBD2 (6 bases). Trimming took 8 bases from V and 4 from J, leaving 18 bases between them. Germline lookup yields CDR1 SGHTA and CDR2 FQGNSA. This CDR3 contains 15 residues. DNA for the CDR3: TGTGCCAGCGCCATCGCCCTAGCGCGATACAATGAGCAGTTCTTC. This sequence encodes CASAIALARYNEQFF. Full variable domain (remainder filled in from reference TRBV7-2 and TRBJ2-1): GAGVSQSPSNKVTEKGKDVELRCDPISGHTALYWYRQSLGQGLEFLIYFQGNSAPDKSGLPSDRFSAERTGGSVSTLTIQRTQQEDSAVYLCASAIALARYNEQFFGPGTRLTVL.

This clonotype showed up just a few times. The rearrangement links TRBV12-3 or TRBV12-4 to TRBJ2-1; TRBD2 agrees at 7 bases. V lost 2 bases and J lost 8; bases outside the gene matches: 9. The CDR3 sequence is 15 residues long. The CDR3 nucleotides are TGTGCCAGCAGTTTATCGTCTGGGGGGAGGGATGAGCAGTTCTTC. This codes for CASSLSSGGRDEQFF.

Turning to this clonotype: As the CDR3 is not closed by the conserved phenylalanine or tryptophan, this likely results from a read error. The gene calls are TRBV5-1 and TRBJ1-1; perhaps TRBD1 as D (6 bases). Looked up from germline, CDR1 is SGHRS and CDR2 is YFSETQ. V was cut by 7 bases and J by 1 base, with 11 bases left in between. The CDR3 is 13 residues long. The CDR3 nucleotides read TGCGCCAGCGGCCTACAGGGGAACACTGAAGCTTTCTCT. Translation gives CASGLQGNTEAFS.

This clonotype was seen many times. CDR3 in DNA: TGTGCCAGCAGTTTATTCAGCTACGAGCAGTACTTC. Translation gives CASSLFSYEQYF. This sequence joins TRBV28 and TRBJ2-7; D is unresolved. Trimming shortened V by 1 base and J by 3 bases, and 4 bases separated the two germline ends. The germline gives CDR1 MDHEN, CDR2 SYDVKM. The CDR3 runs to 12 residues.

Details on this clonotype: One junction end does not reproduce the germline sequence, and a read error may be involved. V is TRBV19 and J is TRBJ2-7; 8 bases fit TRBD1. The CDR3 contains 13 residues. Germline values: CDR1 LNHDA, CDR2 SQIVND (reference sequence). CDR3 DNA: TGTGCCAGTACCCTCGGCAGGGGGCACGAGCGGTACTTC. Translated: CASTLGRGHERYF.

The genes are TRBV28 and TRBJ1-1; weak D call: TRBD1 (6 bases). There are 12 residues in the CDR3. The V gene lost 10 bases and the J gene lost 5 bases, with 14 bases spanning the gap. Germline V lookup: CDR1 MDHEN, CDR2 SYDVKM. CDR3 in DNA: TGTGCCACCCTCCCGGGGGCAACTGAAGCTTTCTTT. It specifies CATLPGATEAFF. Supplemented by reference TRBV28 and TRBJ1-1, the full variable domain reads DVKVTQSSRYLVKRTGEKVFLECVQDMDHENMFWYRQDPGLGLRLIYFSYDVKMKEKGDIPEGYSVSREKKERFSLILESASTNQTSMYLCATLPGATEAFFGQGTRLTVV.

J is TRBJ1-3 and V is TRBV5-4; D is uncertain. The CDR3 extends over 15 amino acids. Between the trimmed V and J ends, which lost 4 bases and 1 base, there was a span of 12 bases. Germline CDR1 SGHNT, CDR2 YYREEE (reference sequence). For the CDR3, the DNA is TGTGCCAGCAGCCGGGGTCCTCTATCTGGAAACACCATATATTTT. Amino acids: CASSRGPLSGNTIYF.

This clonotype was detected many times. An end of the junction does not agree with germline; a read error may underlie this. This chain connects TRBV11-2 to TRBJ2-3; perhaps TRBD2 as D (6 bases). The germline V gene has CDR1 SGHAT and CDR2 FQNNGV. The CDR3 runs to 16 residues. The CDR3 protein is CASILRRDSSTDTQYF. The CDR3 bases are TGTGCCAGCATCTTACGGCGGGACTCTAGCACAGATACGCAGTATTTT.

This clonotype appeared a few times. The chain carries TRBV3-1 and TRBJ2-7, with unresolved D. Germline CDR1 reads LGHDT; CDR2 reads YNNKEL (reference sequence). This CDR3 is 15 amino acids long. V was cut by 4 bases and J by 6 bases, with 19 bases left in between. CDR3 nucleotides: TGTGCCAGCAGCCGGCGCGCCCCCGGAGCAAGCGAGCAGTACTTC. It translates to CASSRRAPGASEQYF.

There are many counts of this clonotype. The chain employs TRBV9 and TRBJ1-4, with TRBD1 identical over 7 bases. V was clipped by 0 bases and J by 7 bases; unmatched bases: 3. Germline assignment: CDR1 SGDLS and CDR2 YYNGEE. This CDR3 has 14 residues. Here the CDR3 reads CASSVEGGGEKLFF. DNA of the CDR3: TGTGCCAGCAGCGTAGAAGGGGGCGGTGAAAAACTGTTTTTT.

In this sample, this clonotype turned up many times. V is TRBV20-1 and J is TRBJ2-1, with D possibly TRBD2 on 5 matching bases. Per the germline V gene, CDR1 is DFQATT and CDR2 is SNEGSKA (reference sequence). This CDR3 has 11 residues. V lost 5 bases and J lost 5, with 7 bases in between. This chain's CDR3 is CSAEGNNEQFF. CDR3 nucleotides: TGCAGTGCTGAGGGAAACAATGAGCAGTTCTTC.

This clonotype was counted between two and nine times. CDR3 region: CASSLGTSGTNNEQFF. The CDR3 DNA reads TGTGCCAGCAGCTTGGGGACTAGCGGGACCAACAATGAGCAGTTCTTC. The chain recombines TRBV5-5 with TRBJ2-1; TRBD2 matches at 12 bases. The V segment lost 0 bases and the J segment 5 bases; nucleotides outside the gene matches: 3. The length of the CDR3 is 16 residues. Germline assignment: CDR1 SGHKS and CDR2 YYEKEE (reference sequence).

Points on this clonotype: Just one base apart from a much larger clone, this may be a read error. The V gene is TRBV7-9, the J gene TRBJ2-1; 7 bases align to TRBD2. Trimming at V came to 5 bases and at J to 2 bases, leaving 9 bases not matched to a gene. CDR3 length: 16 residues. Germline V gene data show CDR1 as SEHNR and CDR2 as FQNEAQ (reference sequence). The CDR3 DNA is TGTGCCAGCAGCGATTATCTAGCGGCCACCTACAATGAGCAGTTCTTC. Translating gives CASSDYLAATYNEQFF. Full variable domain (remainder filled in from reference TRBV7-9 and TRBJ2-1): DTGVSQNPRHKITKRGQNVTFRCDPISEHNRLYWYRQTLGQGPEFLTYFQNEAQLEKSRLLSDRFSAERPKGSFSTLEIQRTEQGDSAMYLCASSDYLAATYNEQFFGPGTRLTVL.

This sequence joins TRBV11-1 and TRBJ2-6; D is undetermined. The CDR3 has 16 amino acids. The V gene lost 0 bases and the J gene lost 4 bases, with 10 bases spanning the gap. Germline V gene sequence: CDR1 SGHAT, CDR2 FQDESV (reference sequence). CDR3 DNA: TGTGCCAGCAGCTTAGCGCGTGCTGGCGGGGCCAACGTCCTGACTTTC. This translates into CASSLARAGGANVLTF.

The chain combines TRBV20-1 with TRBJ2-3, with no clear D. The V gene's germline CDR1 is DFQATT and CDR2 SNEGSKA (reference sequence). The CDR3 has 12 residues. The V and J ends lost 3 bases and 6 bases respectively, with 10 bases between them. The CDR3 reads CSASTHADTQYF. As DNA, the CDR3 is TGCAGTGCTAGTACCCACGCGGATACGCAGTATTTT.

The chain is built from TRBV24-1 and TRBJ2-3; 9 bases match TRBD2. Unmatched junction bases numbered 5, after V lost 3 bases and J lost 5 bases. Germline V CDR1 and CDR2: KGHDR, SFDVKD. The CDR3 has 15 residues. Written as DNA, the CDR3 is TGTGCCACCAGTGATCAGGGACTAGCTTTAGATACGCAGTATTTT. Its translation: CATSDQGLALDTQYF.

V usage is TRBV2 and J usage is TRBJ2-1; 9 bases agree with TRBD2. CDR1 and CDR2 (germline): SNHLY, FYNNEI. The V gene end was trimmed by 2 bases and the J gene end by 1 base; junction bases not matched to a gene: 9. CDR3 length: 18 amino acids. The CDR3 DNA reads TGTGCCAGCAGTGAATCGGAGACTAGCGGTCCGTCCTACAATGAGCAGTTCTTC. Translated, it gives CASSESETSGPSYNEQFF.

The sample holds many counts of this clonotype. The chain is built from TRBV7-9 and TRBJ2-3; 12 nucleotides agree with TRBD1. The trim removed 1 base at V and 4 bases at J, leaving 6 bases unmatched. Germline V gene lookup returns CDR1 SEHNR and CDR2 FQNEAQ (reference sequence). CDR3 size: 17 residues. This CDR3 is CASSLVPGQGAADTQYF. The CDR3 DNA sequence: TGTGCCAGCAGCTTAGTCCCGGGACAGGGGGCCGCAGATACGCAGTATTTT.

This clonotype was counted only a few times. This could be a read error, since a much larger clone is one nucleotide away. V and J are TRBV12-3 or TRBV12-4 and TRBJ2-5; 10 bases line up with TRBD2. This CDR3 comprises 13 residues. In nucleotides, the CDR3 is TGTGCCAGCGGGTTAGCGGGAGGAGAGATCCAGTACTTC. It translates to CASGLAGGEIQYF.

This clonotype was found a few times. The CDR3 loop is CASAGEAGRQYEQYF. CDR3 sequence (DNA): TGTGCCAGCGCAGGGGAAGCGGGCAGACAATACGAGCAGTACTTC. The V and J genes are TRBV9 and TRBJ2-7; D may match TRBD1 or TRBD2 (6 bases each). In germline, CDR1 is SGDLS, CDR2 YYNGEE. The CDR3 runs 15 residues. Trimming left V 7 bases short and J 4 bases short, with 21 bases between.

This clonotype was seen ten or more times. This CDR3 reads CASSLALDRPEQFF. The DNA of the CDR3 is TGTGCCAGCAGCTTAGCCCTGGACCGACCGGAGCAGTTCTTC. The chain links TRBV7-2 to TRBJ2-1; D gene uncertain. V was clipped by 0 bases and J by 10 bases, with 13 bases between them. This CDR3 is built from 14 residues. Per germline, CDR1 SGHTA and CDR2 FQGNSA.

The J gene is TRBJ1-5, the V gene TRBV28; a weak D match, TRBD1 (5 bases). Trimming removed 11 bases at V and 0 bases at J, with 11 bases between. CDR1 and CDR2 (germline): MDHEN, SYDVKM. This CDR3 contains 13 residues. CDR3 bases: TGTGCCGTTCAGGGTTATAGCAATCAGCCCCAGCATTTT. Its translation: CAVQGYSNQPQHF. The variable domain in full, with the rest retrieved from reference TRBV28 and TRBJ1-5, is DVKVTQSSRYLVKRTGEKVFLECVQDMDHENMFWYRQDPGLGLRLIYFSYDVKMKEKGDIPEGYSVSREKKERFSLILESASTNQTSMYLCAVQGYSNQPQHFGDGTRLSIL.

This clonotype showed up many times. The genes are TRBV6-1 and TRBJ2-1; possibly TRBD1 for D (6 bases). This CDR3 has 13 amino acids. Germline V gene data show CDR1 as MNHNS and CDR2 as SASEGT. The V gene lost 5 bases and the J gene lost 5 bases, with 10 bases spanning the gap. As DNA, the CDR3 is TGTGCCAGCAGTTACGGGACAAACAATGAGCAGTTCTTC. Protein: CASSYGTNNEQFF.

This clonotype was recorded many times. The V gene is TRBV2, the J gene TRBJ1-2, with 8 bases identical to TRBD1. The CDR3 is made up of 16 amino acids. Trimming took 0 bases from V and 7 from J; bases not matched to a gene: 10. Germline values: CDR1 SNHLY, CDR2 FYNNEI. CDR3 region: CASSEAQGGQGGGYTF. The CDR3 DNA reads TGTGCCAGCAGTGAAGCGCAGGGAGGACAGGGCGGTGGCTACACCTTC.